This section outlines one TCR beta chain sequence together with its context. Its matching antigen is unknown. At the DNA level, this CDR3 is encoded by other sequences in the same sample as well. The sample comes from a study of shared clonotypes between healthy human individuals. Participating donors were healthy, HIV-negative adults free of recent acute infections or vaccinations. Using immunoSEQ multiplex PCR, the repertoire was profiled, and TCRdb retains in-frame clones only, with some absent. The sample records about 470,000 clones, 79% being singletons. Germline CDR1 reads SGHRS; CDR2 reads YFSETQ. Between the trimmed V and J ends, which lost 4 bases and 0 bases, there was a span of 8 bases. The CDR3 has 13 amino acids. Study results and caveats: Few donors restricted represented genetic and exposure-history diversity.

The origin of this receptor is a woman in her 40s in good health. Some clones in this sample may be carry-over from other donors' samples. The gene calls are TRBV5-1 and TRBJ2-7, with D perhaps TRBD2 (5 bases). The sequenced sample was PBMCs. DNA of the CDR3: TGCGCCAGCAGCCTGGAGGCCTCCTACGAGCAGTACTTC. This codes for CASSLEASYEQYF.